This T cell receptor (beta chain) originates from a study of read filtering for tumor transcriptome and immune sequencing. Overall study: Patients were about 17 male and some 15 female, mean age approximately 60 years, range 47 to 80. Study-level findings and limits: This fraction held mixed bone marrow immune cells after CD138-negative sorting. Dropping single-read clonotypes raised IR-seq and RNA-seq shared-clonotype correlation. Even smaller IR-seq throughput identified most shared clonotypes.

Comment on this clonotype: Its antigen is still unknown.

The ends were cut back, 7 bases at V and 7 bases at J, with 14 bases in the middle. Germline V gene lookup returns CDR1 MNHNS and CDR2 SASEGT. This CDR3 comprises 13 residues. This library used about 400 ng RNA and molecular barcoded adaptors spanning alpha/delta and beta/gamma chains. TCRdb independently ran MiXCR on the reads; one entry per CDR3 protein. This repertoire shows about 58,000 distinct CDR3 sequences, roughly an eighth found once; its top ten account for 16%. Sequencing was carried out using a population of CD138-negative cells sorted from bone marrow. V usage is TRBV6-1 and J usage is TRBJ1-5; possible D gene TRBD1, 5 bases. The receptor was derived from a donor at least 40 years old with multiple myeloma. For the CDR3, the DNA is TGTGCCAGCACCCTACAGGAGCGGCAGCCCCAGCATTTT. Amino acids: CASTLQERQPQHF.